The rows below give T cell receptor beta chains drawn from one sample of a study of T-cell memory formation after mild COVID-19. MiXCR was run by TCRdb on the 5' RACE reads, yielding one entry per CDR3 protein. Seen here are 250,000 to 300,000 distinct CDR3 sequences, about 16% observed once, and the top ten hold less than 30%. The specimen sequenced was PBMCs or a T cell subset sorted from them (not recorded which). The receptors shown here come from a man in his late teens or twenties who had mild COVID-19 (a few samples of this study predate the infection). Cell type and time point are not known. Both conserved end residues are part of each CDR3. A D gene is named only where the DNA matches it firmly. Clone size is stated in some rows and not others, as once, few, many or a class when expanded.

cdr3_aa,cdr3_nt,j_call,clone_size,d_call,v_call
CASSWEKSGTGDGYTF,TGTGCCAGCAGTTGGGAAAAATCCGGGACAGGGGATGGCTACACCTTC,TRBJ1-2,few,TRBD1,TRBV6-5
CASSQQGVNQPQHF,TGTGCCAGCAGCCAGCAAGGGGTGAATCAGCCCCAGCATTTT,TRBJ1-5,NA,NA,TRBV3-1
CASSPPGKSYGYTF,TGTGCCAGCAGCCCCCCCGGCAAGAGCTATGGCTACACCTTC,TRBJ1-2,many,NA,TRBV5-4
CASSEQGRSSYEQYF,TGTGCCAGCAGTGAACAGGGTCGGAGCTCCTACGAGCAGTACTTC,TRBJ2-7,NA,NA,TRBV2
CSARDGGAGNIQYF,TGCAGTGCTAGAGATGGGGGCGCCGGAAACATTCAGTACTTC,TRBJ2-4,once,NA,TRBV20-1
CASSRDRGTDTQYF,TGCGCCAGCAGCCGGGACAGGGGCACAGATACGCAGTATTTT,TRBJ2-3,many,TRBD1,TRBV5-1
CASSGMGSGSPLHF,TGTGCCAGCAGTGGGATGGGCTCGGGTTCACCCCTCCACTTT,TRBJ1-6,NA,NA,TRBV25-1
CASSLRRSPLHF,TGTGCCAGCAGCCTCCGTCGGTCACCCCTCCACTTT,TRBJ1-6,NA,NA,TRBV6-2/TRBV6-3
CASSEGTSTGNEQYF,TGTGCCAGCAGCGAAGGGACTAGCACAGGCAACGAGCAGTACTTC,TRBJ2-7,NA,TRBD2,TRBV7-3
CASSQGSEGRQPQHF,TGTGCCAGCAGCCAAGGTTCGGAGGGGAGGCAGCCCCAGCATTTT,TRBJ1-5,NA,NA,TRBV4-2
CASSQNYGGATDTQYF,TGTGCCAGCAGCCAGAATTATGGCGGGGCCACAGATACGCAGTATTTT,TRBJ2-3,NA,NA,TRBV4-2
CASSLGRGPGTQYF,TGTGCCAGCAGCTTAGGCAGGGGGCCCGGTACGCAGTATTTT,TRBJ2-3,NA,TRBD1,TRBV11-3
CASSKDRQNTEAFF,TGTGCCAGCTCCAAGGACAGACAGAACACTGAAGCTTTCTTT,TRBJ1-1,few,NA,TRBV12-3/TRBV12-4
CASSRTGGGSYEQYF,TGTGCCAGCAGCCGAACAGGGGGGGGATCCTACGAGCAGTACTTC,TRBJ2-7,NA,NA,TRBV6-6
CASSGTDNYGYTF,TGTGCCAGCTCCGGGACGGATAACTATGGCTACACCTTC,TRBJ1-2,NA,NA,TRBV7-3
CSARVRDRGSEQYF,TGCAGTGCTAGAGTTCGGGACAGGGGTTCCGAGCAGTACTTC,TRBJ2-7,many,TRBD1,TRBV20-1
CASSPERGTEAFF,TGTGCCAGCAGTCCCGAAAGGGGCACTGAAGCTTTCTTT,TRBJ1-1,NA,NA,TRBV7-9
CSATPGLSQETQYF,TGCAGTGCTACTCCGGGACTTTCACAAGAGACCCAGTACTTC,TRBJ2-5,NA,NA,TRBV20-1
CASRKRTGDENEKLFF,TGTGCCAGCAGAAAACGGACAGGGGATGAAAATGAAAAACTGTTTTTT,TRBJ1-4,NA,TRBD1,TRBV6-2/TRBV6-3
CSVAGGYQETQYF,TGCAGCGTGGCCGGGGGGTACCAAGAGACCCAGTACTTC,TRBJ2-5,NA,TRBD2,TRBV29-1
CASSYSGIAVGEQFF,TGTGCCAGCAGTTACTCAGGGATAGCAGTTGGTGAGCAGTTCTTC,TRBJ2-1,NA,NA,TRBV6-5
CATRKTSTDTQYF,TGCGCCACCAGGAAAACTAGCACAGATACGCAGTATTTT,TRBJ2-3,few,NA,TRBV5-1
CASSQVNNSPLHF,TGCGCCAGCAGCCAAGTAAATAATTCACCCCTCCACTTT,TRBJ1-6,many,NA,TRBV4-3
CSARWSTEAFF,TGCAGTGCTAGATGGAGCACTGAAGCTTTCTTT,TRBJ1-1,NA,NA,TRBV20-1
CAISESGGAGTYNEQFF,TGTGCCATCAGTGAGTCGGGGGGAGCGGGGACATACAATGAGCAGTTCTTC,TRBJ2-1,few,NA,TRBV10-3
CASSLIPGSYNEQFF,TGTGCCAGCAGCTTAATCCCGGGTTCGTACAATGAGCAGTTCTTC,TRBJ2-1,NA,NA,TRBV7-3
CASSKDASGALRDTQYF,TGTGCCAGCAGCAAAGATGCTAGCGGGGCCCTAAGGGATACGCAGTATTTT,TRBJ2-3,few,NA,TRBV21-1
CSPDVPRGQYF,TGCAGTCCAGATGTCCCAAGAGGCCAGTACTTC,TRBJ2-5,few,NA,TRBV20-1
CASRALAGSTDTQYF,TGTGCCAGCAGGGCCCTAGCGGGGTCGACCGATACGCAGTATTTT,TRBJ2-3,once,TRBD2,TRBV11-2
CASSHGDRAVWFF,TGTGCCAGCAGTCACGGGGACAGGGCGGTTTGGTTCTTC,TRBJ2-1,few,TRBD1,TRBV28
CASSDWGTGGYGYTF,TGTGCCAGCAGTGATTGGGGAACAGGGGGCTATGGCTACACCTTC,TRBJ1-2,NA,TRBD1,TRBV25-1
CASSVDPGANTEAFF,TGTGCCAGCAGCGTAGATCCGGGGGCGAACACTGAAGCTTTCTTT,TRBJ1-1,few,NA,TRBV9
CASSADSSVNYGYTF,TGTGCCAGCAGCGCGGACAGCTCTGTTAACTATGGCTACACCTTC,TRBJ1-2,NA,NA,TRBV9
CASSLKSANQPQHF,TGTGCCAGCAGTTTAAAGTCGGCGAATCAGCCCCAGCATTTT,TRBJ1-5,NA,NA,TRBV27
CASGLWRGKETQYF,TGTGCCTCAGGGCTTTGGAGGGGAAAAGAGACCCAGTACTTC,TRBJ2-5,few,NA,TRBV5-5
CAWKVPSRTDTQYF,TGTGCCTGGAAGGTACCCTCTCGCACAGATACGCAGTATTTT,TRBJ2-3,NA,NA,TRBV30
CASSPGWLLNEQFF,TGTGCCAGCAGCCCCGGATGGTTGCTCAACGAGCAGTTCTTC,TRBJ2-1,NA,NA,TRBV11-1
CASRPMGQGANEQFF,TGTGCCAGTAGACCTATGGGACAGGGGGCCAATGAGCAGTTCTTC,TRBJ2-1,few,TRBD1,TRBV19
CASSEWDRFREQYF,TGTGCCAGCAGCGAATGGGACAGGTTTCGCGAGCAGTACTTC,TRBJ2-7,NA,TRBD1,TRBV7-6
CASSARSTNEKLFF,TGTGCCAGCAGCGCCAGGTCAACTAATGAAAAACTGTTTTTT,TRBJ1-4,NA,NA,TRBV9
CASSPTGTNTGELFF,TGCGCCAGCAGCCCTACAGGGACGAACACCGGGGAGCTGTTTTTT,TRBJ2-2,NA,NA,TRBV4-3
CSALSGGWNTIYF,TGCAGTGCCCTTAGCGGGGGTTGGAACACCATATATTTT,TRBJ1-3,NA,NA,TRBV20-1
CSALPGRGSSTDTQYF,TGCAGTGCTCTCCCAGGACGGGGGAGTAGTACAGATACGCAGTATTTT,TRBJ2-3,few,NA,TRBV20-1